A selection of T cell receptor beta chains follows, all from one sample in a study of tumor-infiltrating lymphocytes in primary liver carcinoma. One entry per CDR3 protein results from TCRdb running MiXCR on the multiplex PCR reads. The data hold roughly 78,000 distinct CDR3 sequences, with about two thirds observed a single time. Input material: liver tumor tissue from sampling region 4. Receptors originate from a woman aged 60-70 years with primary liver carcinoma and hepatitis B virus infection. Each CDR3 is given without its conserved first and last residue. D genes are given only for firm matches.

CDR3aa: VSRLVRPKRSSSYGQY
v_gene: TRBV12-2
j_gene: TRBJ2-7
d_gene: -
len: 16

CDR3aa: ASSRQRGGQLY
v_gene: TRBV14
j_gene: TRBJ2-7
d_gene: -
len: 11

CDR3aa: ASSDGLAGTQF
v_gene: TRBV6-4
j_gene: TRBJ2-1
d_gene: TRBD2
len: 11

CDR3aa: ASTASETQY
v_gene: TRBV2
j_gene: TRBJ2-5
d_gene: -
len: 9

CDR3aa: ASTFDGGRANEQF
v_gene: TRBV7-9
j_gene: TRBJ2-1
d_gene: TRBD2
len: 13

CDR3aa: ASSSPSQGFDTEAF
v_gene: TRBV9
j_gene: TRBJ1-1
d_gene: -
len: 14

CDR3aa: ASSLGRESDTQY
v_gene: TRBV5-1
j_gene: TRBJ2-3
d_gene: -
len: 12

CDR3aa: SVAIRTSVEETQY
v_gene: TRBV29-1
j_gene: TRBJ2-5
d_gene: TRBD2
len: 13

CDR3aa: ASSLSRRGGTDTQY
v_gene: TRBV5-4
j_gene: TRBJ2-3
d_gene: -
len: 14

CDR3aa: ASSDRGRKSYT
v_gene: TRBV28
j_gene: TRBJ1-2
d_gene: TRBD1
len: 11

CDR3aa: ASSDQWMSGQC
v_gene: TRBV6-1
j_gene: TRBJ2-7
d_gene: -
len: 11

CDR3aa: ASSLVGGAVYGYT
v_gene: TRBV5-4
j_gene: TRBJ1-2
d_gene: -
len: 13

CDR3aa: ARSPPGGANTGELF
v_gene: TRBV18
j_gene: TRBJ2-2
d_gene: -
len: 14

CDR3aa: SVEGTGEQETQY
v_gene: TRBV29-1
j_gene: TRBJ2-5
d_gene: TRBD1
len: 12

CDR3aa: SVERQGIGELF
v_gene: TRBV29-1
j_gene: TRBJ2-2
d_gene: -
len: 11

CDR3aa: AISAGQGGSSNLPQH
v_gene: TRBV10-3
j_gene: TRBJ1-5
d_gene: TRBD1
len: 15

CDR3aa: ASSQDPTGGYDQY
v_gene: TRBV4-2
j_gene: TRBJ2-7
d_gene: TRBD1
len: 13

CDR3aa: ASSYSGYEKLF
v_gene: TRBV6-5
j_gene: TRBJ1-4
d_gene: -
len: 11

CDR3aa: ASSLTHEQF
v_gene: TRBV12-3/TRBV12-4
j_gene: TRBJ2-1
d_gene: -
len: 9

CDR3aa: ASSLFQATNTQETQY
v_gene: TRBV5-1
j_gene: TRBJ2-5
d_gene: -
len: 15

CDR3aa: ASRGPQGYYGYT
v_gene: TRBV2
j_gene: TRBJ1-2
d_gene: TRBD1
len: 12

CDR3aa: ASSARRGGGYT
v_gene: TRBV4-1
j_gene: TRBJ1-2
d_gene: TRBD1
len: 11

CDR3aa: VSCLDREIGTQY
v_gene: TRBV11-2
j_gene: TRBJ2-3
d_gene: TRBD1
len: 12

CDR3aa: AGSSIAGAQVVKQF
v_gene: TRBV11-3
j_gene: TRBJ2-1
d_gene: TRBD2
len: 14

CDR3aa: ASSPSGSTDTRY
v_gene: TRBV7-9
j_gene: TRBJ2-3
d_gene: TRBD2
len: 12

CDR3aa: VSRYLAGDGNIQY
v_gene: TRBV6-5
j_gene: TRBJ2-4
d_gene: TRBD2
len: 13

CDR3aa: AISTRDRGGTEAF
v_gene: TRBV10-3
j_gene: TRBJ1-1
d_gene: TRBD1
len: 13

CDR3aa: ASSLSGPRAGELF
v_gene: TRBV12-3/TRBV12-4
j_gene: TRBJ2-2
d_gene: -
len: 13

CDR3aa: ASTLGQGNTEAF
v_gene: TRBV6-2/TRBV6-3
j_gene: TRBJ1-1
d_gene: TRBD1
len: 12

CDR3aa: ASSLTGGTYTQC
v_gene: TRBV11-2
j_gene: TRBJ2-3
d_gene: TRBD2
len: 12

CDR3aa: ASSDARTGQETQY
v_gene: TRBV12-3/TRBV12-4
j_gene: TRBJ2-5
d_gene: TRBD1
len: 13

CDR3aa: ASSLPKVREGNTIY
v_gene: TRBV12-3/TRBV12-4
j_gene: TRBJ1-3
d_gene: -
len: 14

CDR3aa: ASSRGTGGF
v_gene: TRBV28
j_gene: TRBJ2-1
d_gene: TRBD1
len: 9

CDR3aa: SIFISGLETQY
v_gene: TRBV29-1
j_gene: TRBJ2-5
d_gene: -
len: 11

CDR3aa: ARSRPESGANVLT
v_gene: TRBV28
j_gene: TRBJ2-6
d_gene: -
len: 13

CDR3aa: VSSLLFSLGDTQY
v_gene: TRBV11-1
j_gene: TRBJ2-3
d_gene: -
len: 13

CDR3aa: ASSLGPQSTDQETQY
v_gene: TRBV5-1
j_gene: TRBJ2-5
d_gene: -
len: 15

CDR3aa: ASGRDRGETQY
v_gene: TRBV11-2
j_gene: -
d_gene: TRBD1
len: 11

CDR3aa: ASSYGSSEGFQETQY
v_gene: TRBV6-5
j_gene: TRBJ2-5
d_gene: -
len: 15